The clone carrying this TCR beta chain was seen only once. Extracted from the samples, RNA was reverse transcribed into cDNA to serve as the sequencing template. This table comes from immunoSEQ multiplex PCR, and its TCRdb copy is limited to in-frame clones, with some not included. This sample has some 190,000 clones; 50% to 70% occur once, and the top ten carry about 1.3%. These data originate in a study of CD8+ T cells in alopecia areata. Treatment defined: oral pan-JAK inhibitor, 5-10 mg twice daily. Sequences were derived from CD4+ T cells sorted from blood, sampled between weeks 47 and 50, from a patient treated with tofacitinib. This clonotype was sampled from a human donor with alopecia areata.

The CDR3 coding sequence is TGTGCCTGGAATACAGGGGTTTGGAACACTGAAGCTTTCTTT. This encodes CAWNTGVWNTEAFF. The chain carries TRBV30 and TRBJ1-1; 7 nucleotides line up with TRBD1. The junction had 6 bases not matched to a gene; V was cut back by 4 bases and J by 1 base. The CDR3 length is 14 residues. Germline lookup yields CDR1 GTSNPN and CDR2 SVGIG (reference sequence).